This entry describes one T cell receptor (beta chain). Patients from Seattle were sampled longitudinally, starting during active infection. This record comes from a study of blood T cell repertoires in COVID-19. About the research overall: Acute and convalescent COVID-19 samples came from the United States, Italy and Spain.

Germline assignment: CDR1 SGHTA and CDR2 FQGNSA. The CDR3 length is 13 residues. Deletions cut 5 bases from V and 4 bases from J, with 11 bases between. Authors' methods: Nucleated cell number was recorded as an estimate derived from reference gene primer amplification. Sequenced by immunoSEQ multiplex PCR; TCRdb stores in-frame clones only, minus some. V and J calls and clone size are as listed in that table; D and trimming were resolved from the DNA. The sample lists over 150,000 clones, around 86% occurring once. The specimen was peripheral blood. This sequence originates from a man in his fifties or sixties with COVID-19, enrolled during active disease. This chain connects TRBV7-2 to TRBJ1-2; D might be TRBD1 (5 bases). The CDR3 DNA follows: TGTGCCAGCAGCCAACAGGTGGTCTATGGCTACACCTTC. Translating it yields CASSQQVVYGYTF.